These 6 T cell receptor beta chains were all obtained from the same sample, sequenced in a study of T cells in Graves' hyperthyroidism and ophthalmopathy. Regions amplified from RNA transcripts were the TCR beta CDR3 regions. Primed by the HTBI set, a first-round RT-PCR was run on the TCR CDR3. From the multiplex PCR reads, TCRdb called clonotypes with MiXCR, one entry per CDR3 protein. There are hundreds of thousands of distinct CDR3 sequences in the sample; about 35% occur only once, and about a third lies in the top ten. The sample taken for sequencing was blood. Receptors originate from a woman aged 40 to 49 with Graves' hyperthyroidism.

Note on this clonotype: The junction shows a germline mismatch at one end, possibly a read error. This chain links TRBV12-3 or TRBV12-4 with TRBJ1-1; no definite D call. The CDR3 covers 13 residues. CDR3 coding DNA: TGTGCCGGCAGTTTTGGAGCTGACACTGAAGCTTTCTTT. Amino acids: CAGSFGADTEAFF.

V gene TRBV4-3 combines with J gene TRBJ1-5; maybe TRBD1 (6 bases). V was cut by 1 base and J by 11 bases, with 15 bases left in between. Germline V gene data show CDR1 as LGHNA and CDR2 as YSLEER. The CDR3 loop spans 14 amino acids. CDR3 region: CASSQALRGATQHF. CDR3 bases: TGCGCCAGCAGCCAAGCCCTCAGGGGAGCTACCCAGCATTTT.

This clonotype came up many times. The genes are TRBV15 and TRBJ1-5, with D perhaps matching TRBD1 (5 bases). Germline CDR1 is LNHNV and CDR2 is YYDKDF (reference sequence). The CDR3 extends over 15 amino acids. V was shortened by 0 bases and J by 9 bases, with 15 bases between the two germline ends. The DNA of the CDR3 is TGTGCCACCAGCAGAGATCGCGGGGGTGGGCGGCCCCAGCATTTT. Its protein product is CATSRDRGGGRPQHF.

At least ten counts were recorded for this clonotype. The J gene is TRBJ1-1, the V gene TRBV11-2; D is unclear. The V gene lost 2 bases and the J gene lost 1 base, with 5 bases spanning the gap. This CDR3 region has 13 residues. The germline CDR1 and CDR2 sequences are SGHAT and FQNNGV. CDR3 nucleotide sequence: TGTGCCAGCAGCTTATATCCGAACACTGAAGCTTTCTTT. It translates to CASSLYPNTEAFF.

This clonotype was seen only a few times. J is TRBJ2-7 and V is TRBV25-1, with 7 positions matching TRBD2. V shed 5 bases, J shed 4 bases, and the junction held 8 bases outside the gene matches. The CDR3 length is 14 residues. Germline lookup yields CDR1 MGHDK and CDR2 SYGVNS. The CDR3: CASSNIGGGYEQYF. The DNA of the CDR3 is TGTGCCAGCAGTAATATAGGCGGGGGATACGAGCAGTACTTC.

This clonotype was seen at least ten times. The chain joins TRBV14 to TRBJ1-2; unclear D gene. The CDR3 length is 13 residues. Looked up from germline, CDR1 is SGHDN and CDR2 is FVKESK. The V end was cut by 2 bases, the J end by 8 bases, with 12 bases between. This CDR3 is CASSQSGGSGYTF. The DNA of the CDR3 is TGTGCCAGCAGCCAATCCGGAGGTAGCGGCTACACCTTC.